This T cell receptor (beta chain) was found in a study of CD8+ T cells in alopecia areata. This clone was picked up a small number of times. This CDR3 has 13 amino acids. Germline lookup yields CDR1 SQVTM and CDR2 ANQGSEA. V was trimmed by 6 bases and J by 5 bases, leaving 13 bases between them. The treatment is: oral pan-JAK inhibitor, 5-10 mg twice daily. Reverse transcribed after extraction, RNA yielded cDNA as the sequencing template. TCRdb's copy holds only in-frame clones and misses some; the assay was immunoSEQ multiplex PCR. The table shows approximately 210,000 clones, with approximately 47% occurring only once.

This chain connects TRBV29-1 to TRBJ2-2, with D hard to call. This receptor was identified in a human donor with alopecia areata. The source was CD4+ T cells sorted from blood, collected at roughly week 38, from a patient treated with tofacitinib. The CDR3 bases are TGCAGCGTGAGTTCGAGGTTGACCGGGGAGCTGTTTTTT. It specifies CSVSSRLTGELFF.